This T cell receptor (beta chain) was observed in a study of cytomegalovirus exposure and HLA in healthy donors. Study-level points and caveats: A later analysis reportedly identified an Asian-associated ancestry cluster as carrying fewer N-insertions than the roughly 670-donor mean. Associated with cytomegalovirus, according to the listing, were some 150 TCR beta chains.

Both 60 Vbeta primers and 13 Jbeta primers went into the PCR. This table comes from immunoSEQ multiplex PCR, and its TCRdb copy is limited to in-frame clones, with some not included. The sample's table shows 150,000 or so clones. In germline, CDR1 is MNHEY, CDR2 SVGAGI. Deletions cut 0 bases from V and 3 bases from J, with 9 bases between. CDR3 size: 15 residues. A note on this clone: Its antigen is undetermined.

The sample was PBMCs. This chain uses TRBV6-5 with TRBJ1-5, with D perhaps TRBD1 (6 bases). This clonotype was sampled from a woman aged 45-65 years in good health and CMV-seronegative. Here the CDR3 reads CASSYSGQYNQPQHF. The DNA for the CDR3 is TGTGCCAGCAGTTACTCAGGACAGTACAATCAGCCCCAGCATTTT.